This T cell receptor beta chain was identified during a study of cytomegalovirus exposure and HLA in healthy donors. The CDR3 totals 15 residues. Trimming stripped 2 bases from V and 4 bases from J, with 13 bases between. CDR1 is MDHEN and CDR2 is SYDVKM in the germline V gene. The PCR made use of 60 Vbeta and 13 Jbeta primers. Original data processing: Later analysis identified 80 million to 90 million unique TCR beta chains, approximately 11 million shared. Clones were read by immunoSEQ multiplex PCR, and TCRdb kept only the in-frame ones, dropping some. V and J calls plus clone size are reproduced from that table; the DNA served to infer D and trimming. Of 170,000 or so clones in the sample, about four fifths were seen once.

The chain carries TRBV28 and TRBJ2-3; perhaps TRBD2 as D (5 bases). This TCR was sampled from a middle-aged man in good health and CMV-seronegative. Sequencing used PBMCs. The chain's CDR3 is CASSLAHGLPDTQYF. CDR3 nucleotides: TGTGCCAGCAGTTTAGCCCACGGACTCCCAGATACGCAGTATTTT.